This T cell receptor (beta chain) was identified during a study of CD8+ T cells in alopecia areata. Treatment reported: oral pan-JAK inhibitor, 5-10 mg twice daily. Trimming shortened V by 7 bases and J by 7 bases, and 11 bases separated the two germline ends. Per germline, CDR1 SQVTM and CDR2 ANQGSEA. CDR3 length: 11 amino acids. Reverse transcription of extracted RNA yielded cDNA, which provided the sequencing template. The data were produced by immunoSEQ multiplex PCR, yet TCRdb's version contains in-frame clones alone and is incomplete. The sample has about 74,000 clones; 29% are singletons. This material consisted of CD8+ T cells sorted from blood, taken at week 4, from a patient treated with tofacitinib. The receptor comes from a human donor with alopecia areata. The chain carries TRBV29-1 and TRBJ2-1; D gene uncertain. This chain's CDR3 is CSGSLRNEQFF. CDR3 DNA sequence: TGCAGCGGATCGTTGCGAAATGAGCAGTTCTTC.